A selection of T cell receptor beta chains follows, all from one sample in a study of blood T cell repertoires in COVID-19. Measured with immunoSEQ multiplex PCR; TCRdb has only the in-frame clones, and not every one. Of around 95,000 clones listed, 70% to 90% are singletons. Source material: peripheral blood. These receptors all stem from a man in his fifties with active or convalescent COVID-19. CDR3s include the opening cysteine and the closing phenylalanine or tryptophan. A clone size is listed for some rows: how often the clone was seen (once, few, many), or a class if it is expanded.

clone size,V gene,CDR3 protein
few,TRBV5-6,CASSLGTGYREQYF
once,TRBV29-1,CSVEAAGAFF
.,TRBV6-4,CASSVEENTEAFF
.,TRBV29-1,CSALTGEAFF
once,TRBV27,CASSAQENTEAFF
few,TRBV13,CASSPRRLAGGETQYF
.,TRBV12-3/TRBV12-4,CAARSTGTDTQYF
.,TRBV5-1,CASSPFGADPNTGELFF
.,TRBV11-2,CASSLDHALSEQFF
few,TRBV27,CASKGEGRYGYTF
.,TRBV30,CACMTSGSFDEQFF
.,TRBV27,CASSLRSSAYGSSGYGYTF
.,TRBV9,CASSVRPGGRSYNEQFF
.,TRBV19,CASSDTSLLAKNIQYF
.,TRBV7-6,CASSREGTGGYEQYF
.,TRBV2,CASDRGSRADGELFF
.,TRBV3-1/TRBV3-2,CASSSTPGTQQETQYF
.,TRBV7-9,CASSSGQGANQPQHF
once,TRBV9,CASSGPTGVADTQYF
.,TRBV28,CASSSGDRNQPQHF
.,TRBV11-2,CASSLAPGVNEQFF
.,TRBV30,CAWSEDSSEPQHF
few,TRBV11-2,CASSSSRGGDYTF
.,TRBV24-1,CATSGGRWEDTQYF
.,TRBV10-2,CASKGGGPSPLHF
.,TRBV14,CASSQDRQGYYGYTF
.,TRBV10-3,CAIKKTGGGEGEAFF
.,TRBV5-4,CASSSLTGGTEAFF
few,TRBV18,CASSPFPGTEAFF
.,TRBV20-1,CSAALPEQFF
.,TRBV6-5,CASSPRTGWNEQFF
once,TRBV5-1,CASSSGQANTEAFF
.,TRBV19,CASSIPGQNTGELFF
.,TRBV7-3,CASSLNPGTGGGTDTQYF
.,TRBV7-9,CASSFPRVNEKLFF